Listed below are T cell receptor beta chains from one sample, sequenced in a study of cytotoxic CD8 clonotypes in ibrutinib-treated CLL. The method was immunoSEQ multiplex PCR; TCRdb's version includes in-frame clones alone and lacks a portion of them. The sample contains some 100,000 clones, about 53% of which appear only once. This material consisted of PBMCs, taken after 24 months of ibrutinib treatment. These receptors originate from a human donor with chronic lymphocytic leukemia. Each CDR3 is given with its conserved first and last residue. A D gene is named only where the DNA matches it firmly.

D: TRBD1
V: TRBV11-3
length: 15
J: TRBJ1-2
CDR3: CASSSGRDRDGGYTF

D: TRBD1
V: TRBV11-3
length: 13
J: TRBJ2-5
CDR3: CASSRTGQETQYF

D: NA
V: TRBV29-1
length: 10
J: TRBJ1-2
CDR3: CSVERGGYTF

D: NA
V: TRBV7-8
length: 14
J: TRBJ2-5
CDR3: CASRNRVWEETQYF

D: TRBD1
V: TRBV6-5
length: 15
J: TRBJ1-6
CDR3: CASSTVQGNGSPLHF

D: TRBD1
V: TRBV5-1
length: 15
J: TRBJ2-2
CDR3: CASSPRTGDTGELFF

D: NA
V: TRBV5-1
length: 16
J: TRBJ1-1
CDR3: CASSLAAGRGNTEAFF

D: NA
V: TRBV27
length: 18
J: TRBJ2-2
CDR3: CASSSHSMGRGNTGELFF

D: TRBD2
V: TRBV19
length: 15
J: TRBJ2-3
CDR3: CASSPSGGSSDTQYF

D: TRBD1
V: TRBV5-1
length: 16
J: TRBJ1-1
CDR3: CASSLGRGRSDTEAFF

D: NA
V: TRBV29-1
length: 11
J: TRBJ2-1
CDR3: CSATRGNEQFF

D: TRBD1
V: TRBV5-5
length: 18
J: TRBJ2-7
CDR3: CASSLQTGTGLSSYEQYF

D: TRBD1
V: TRBV29-1
length: 13
J: TRBJ2-5
CDR3: CSVGPQGAETQYF

D: NA
V: TRBV28
length: 14
J: TRBJ1-5
CDR3: CASSLGQYNQPQHF

D: NA
V: TRBV13
length: 16
J: TRBJ1-1
CDR3: CASSLGLVGRNTEAFF

D: NA
V: TRBV7-8
length: 14
J: TRBJ1-2
CDR3: CASSLENRNYGYTF

D: TRBD2
V: TRBV28
length: 16
J: TRBJ2-5
CDR3: CASSRRLAGAQETQYF

D: NA
V: TRBV7-9
length: 17
J: TRBJ2-1
CDR3: CASSAGETGYLLNEQFF

D: NA
V: TRBV5-6
length: 16
J: TRBJ1-4
CDR3: CASSGGAFGRDEKLFF

D: NA
V: TRBV20-1
length: 11
J: TRBJ2-1
CDR3: CSATPSDEQFF

D: TRBD2
V: TRBV9
length: 15
J: TRBJ2-1
CDR3: CASSAGTSLPNEQFF

D: NA
V: TRBV2
length: 13
J: TRBJ2-1
CDR3: CASSGDFVNEQFF

D: NA
V: TRBV30
length: 14
J: TRBJ1-2
CDR3: CALIKGGGSYGYTF

D: NA
V: TRBV19
length: 11
J: TRBJ2-2
CDR3: CASDSTGELFF

D: TRBD1
V: TRBV5-4
length: 17
J: TRBJ1-1
CDR3: CASSWGDRGYIYTEAFF

D: NA
V: TRBV6-5
length: 12
J: TRBJ1-5
CDR3: CASTLKDQPQHF

D: TRBD1
V: TRBV6-5
length: 15
J: TRBJ2-7
CDR3: CASSYSGQGSYEQYF

D: TRBD1
V: TRBV7-9
length: 14
J: TRBJ1-1
CDR3: CASSFSQGAHEAFF

D: NA
V: TRBV19
length: 13
J: TRBJ2-3
CDR3: CASSDRSTDTQYF

D: NA
V: TRBV5-4
length: 16
J: TRBJ2-1
CDR3: CASSWGTHLHVNEQFF